The entry below describes one TCR beta chain. The data were obtained in a study of blood T cell repertoires in COVID-19. Study information: COVID-19 samples collected from the United States, Italy and Spain covered acute and convalescent phases. PBMCs, B-cell-depleted T cells, or T cells were the source of the cDNA or gDNA that made up the material.

Trimming stripped 7 bases from V and 4 bases from J, with 14 bases between. This CDR3 has 13 amino acids. In the original processing: For nucleated cells, counts were estimated from reference gene primer amplification. The method was immunoSEQ multiplex PCR; TCRdb's version includes in-frame clones alone and lacks a portion of them. That table is the source of V, J and clone size, and D and trimming were worked out from the DNA. This sample has 95,000 to 120,000 clones, with around four fifths found just once. Material: peripheral blood. The TCR comes from a woman between 40 and 50 years old with acute or convalescent COVID-19. The chain recombines TRBV12-3 or TRBV12-4 with TRBJ2-7; D is possibly TRBD1 (7 bases). CDR3 coding DNA: TGTGCCAGCACCTCGACAGGGAGGTACGAGCAGTACTTC. It translates to CASTSTGRYEQYF.